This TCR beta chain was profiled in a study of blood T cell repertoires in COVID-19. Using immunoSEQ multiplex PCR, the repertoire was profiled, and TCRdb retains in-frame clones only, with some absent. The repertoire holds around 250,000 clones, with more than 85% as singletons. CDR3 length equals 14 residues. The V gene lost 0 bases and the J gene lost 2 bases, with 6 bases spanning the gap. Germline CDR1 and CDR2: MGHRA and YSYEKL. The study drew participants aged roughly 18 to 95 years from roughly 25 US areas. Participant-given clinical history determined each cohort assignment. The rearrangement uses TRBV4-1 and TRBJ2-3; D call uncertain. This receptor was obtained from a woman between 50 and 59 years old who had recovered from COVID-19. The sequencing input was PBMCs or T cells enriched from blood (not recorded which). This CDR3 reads CASSQESNTDTQYF. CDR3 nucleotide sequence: TGCGCCAGCAGCCAAGAGTCTAACACAGATACGCAGTATTTT.